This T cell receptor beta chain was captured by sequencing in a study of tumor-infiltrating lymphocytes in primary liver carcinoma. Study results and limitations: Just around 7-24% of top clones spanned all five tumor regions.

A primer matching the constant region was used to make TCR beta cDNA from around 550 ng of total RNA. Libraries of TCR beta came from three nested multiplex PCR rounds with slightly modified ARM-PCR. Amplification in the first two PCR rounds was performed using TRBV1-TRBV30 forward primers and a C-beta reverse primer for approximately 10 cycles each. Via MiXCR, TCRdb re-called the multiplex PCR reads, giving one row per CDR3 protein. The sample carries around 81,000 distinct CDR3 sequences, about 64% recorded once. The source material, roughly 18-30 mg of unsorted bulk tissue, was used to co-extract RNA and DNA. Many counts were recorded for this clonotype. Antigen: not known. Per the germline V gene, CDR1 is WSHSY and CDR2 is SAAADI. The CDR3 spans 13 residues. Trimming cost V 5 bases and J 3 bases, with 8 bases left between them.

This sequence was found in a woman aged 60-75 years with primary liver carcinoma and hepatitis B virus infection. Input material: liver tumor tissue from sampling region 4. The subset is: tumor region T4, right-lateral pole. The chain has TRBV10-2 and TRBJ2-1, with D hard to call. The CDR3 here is CASSFTNYNEQFF. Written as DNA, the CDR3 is TGCGCCAGCAGTTTTACCAACTACAATGAGCAGTTCTTC.